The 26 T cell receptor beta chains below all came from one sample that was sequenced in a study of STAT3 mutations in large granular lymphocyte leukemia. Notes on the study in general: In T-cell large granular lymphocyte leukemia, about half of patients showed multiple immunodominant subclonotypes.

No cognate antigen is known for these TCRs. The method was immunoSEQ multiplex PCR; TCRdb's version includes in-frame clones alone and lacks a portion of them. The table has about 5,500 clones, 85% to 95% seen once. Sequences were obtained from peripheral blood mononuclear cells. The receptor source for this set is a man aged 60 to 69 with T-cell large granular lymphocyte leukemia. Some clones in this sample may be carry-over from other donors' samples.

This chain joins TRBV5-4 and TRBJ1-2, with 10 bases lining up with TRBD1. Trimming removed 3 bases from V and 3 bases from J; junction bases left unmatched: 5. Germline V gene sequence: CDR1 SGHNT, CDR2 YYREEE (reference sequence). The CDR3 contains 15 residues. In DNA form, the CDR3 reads TGTGCCAGCAGCTCCAGACAGGGGGCAGACTATGGCTACACCTTC. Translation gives CASSSRQGADYGYTF.

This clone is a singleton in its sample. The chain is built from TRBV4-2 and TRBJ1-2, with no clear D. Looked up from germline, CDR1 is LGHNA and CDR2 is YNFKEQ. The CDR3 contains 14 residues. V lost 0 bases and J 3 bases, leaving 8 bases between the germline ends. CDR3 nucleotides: TGTGCCAGCAGCCAAGAACGGACGGACTATGGCTACACCTTC. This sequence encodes CASSQERTDYGYTF.

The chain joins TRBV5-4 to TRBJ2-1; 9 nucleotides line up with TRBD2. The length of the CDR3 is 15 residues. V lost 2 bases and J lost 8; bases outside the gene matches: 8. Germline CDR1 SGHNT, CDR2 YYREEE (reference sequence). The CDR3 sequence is CASSFVVAGVDEQFF. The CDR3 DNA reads TGTGCCAGCAGCTTCGTGGTAGCGGGAGTGGATGAGCAGTTCTTC.

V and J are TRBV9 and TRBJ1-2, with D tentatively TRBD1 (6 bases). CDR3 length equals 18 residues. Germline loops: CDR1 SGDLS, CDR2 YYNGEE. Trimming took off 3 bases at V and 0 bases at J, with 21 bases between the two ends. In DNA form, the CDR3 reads TGTGCCAGCAGCGCGCCCCTTGACCGGACAGCTTCTAACTATGGCTACACCTTC. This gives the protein CASSAPLDRTASNYGYTF.

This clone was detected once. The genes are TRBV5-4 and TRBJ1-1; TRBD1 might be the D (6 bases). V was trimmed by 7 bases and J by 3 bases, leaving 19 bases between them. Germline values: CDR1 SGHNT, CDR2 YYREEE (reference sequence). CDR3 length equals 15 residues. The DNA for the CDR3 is TGTGCCAGCCGAGCTTTAGGGGGGCGAGACACTGAAGCTTTCTTT. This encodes CASRALGGRDTEAFF.

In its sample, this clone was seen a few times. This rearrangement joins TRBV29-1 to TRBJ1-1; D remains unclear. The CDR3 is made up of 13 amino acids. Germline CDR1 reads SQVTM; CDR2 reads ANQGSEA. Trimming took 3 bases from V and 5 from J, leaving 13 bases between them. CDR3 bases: TGCAGCGTTGAGGGGAGGCAGCATACTGAAGCTTTCTTT. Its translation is CSVEGRQHTEAFF.

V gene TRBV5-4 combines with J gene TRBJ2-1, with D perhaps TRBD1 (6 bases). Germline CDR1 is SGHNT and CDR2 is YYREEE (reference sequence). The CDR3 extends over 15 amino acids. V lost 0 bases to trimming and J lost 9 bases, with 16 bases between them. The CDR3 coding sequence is TGTGCCAGCAGCTTGGATCTCCACAGGGAAAGTGAGCAGTTCTTC. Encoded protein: CASSLDLHRESEQFF.

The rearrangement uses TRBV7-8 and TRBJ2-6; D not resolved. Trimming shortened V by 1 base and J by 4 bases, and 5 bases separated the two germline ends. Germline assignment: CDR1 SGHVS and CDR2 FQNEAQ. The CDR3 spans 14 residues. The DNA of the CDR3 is TGTGCCAGCAGCTTAGAGATAGGGGCCAACGTCCTGACTTTC. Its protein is CASSLEIGANVLTF.

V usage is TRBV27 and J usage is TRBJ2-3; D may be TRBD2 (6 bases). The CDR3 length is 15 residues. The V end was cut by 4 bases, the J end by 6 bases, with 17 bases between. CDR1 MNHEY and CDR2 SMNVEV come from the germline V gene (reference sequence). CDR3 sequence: CASSSTSAGKDTQYF. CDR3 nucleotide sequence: TGTGCCAGCAGTTCCACTTCCGCGGGGAAGGATACGCAGTATTTT.

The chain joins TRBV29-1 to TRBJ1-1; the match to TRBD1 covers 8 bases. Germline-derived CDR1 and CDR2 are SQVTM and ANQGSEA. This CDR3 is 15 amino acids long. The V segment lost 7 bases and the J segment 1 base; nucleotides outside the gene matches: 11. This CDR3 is CSAKKDGTGNTEAFF. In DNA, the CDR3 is TGCAGCGCCAAAAAGGACGGGACAGGGAACACTGAAGCTTTCTTT.

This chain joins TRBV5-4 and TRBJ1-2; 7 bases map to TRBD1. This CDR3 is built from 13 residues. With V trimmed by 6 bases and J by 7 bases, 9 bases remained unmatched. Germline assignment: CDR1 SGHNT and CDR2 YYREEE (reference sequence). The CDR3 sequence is CASKTQGGGGYTF. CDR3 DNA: TGTGCCAGCAAAACCCAGGGGGGAGGTGGCTACACCTTC.

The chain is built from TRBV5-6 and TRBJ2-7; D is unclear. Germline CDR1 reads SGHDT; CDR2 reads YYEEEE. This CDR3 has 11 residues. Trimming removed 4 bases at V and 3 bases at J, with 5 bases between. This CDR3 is CASSRNYEQYF. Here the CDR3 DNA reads TGTGCCAGCAGCCGTAACTACGAGCAGTACTTC.

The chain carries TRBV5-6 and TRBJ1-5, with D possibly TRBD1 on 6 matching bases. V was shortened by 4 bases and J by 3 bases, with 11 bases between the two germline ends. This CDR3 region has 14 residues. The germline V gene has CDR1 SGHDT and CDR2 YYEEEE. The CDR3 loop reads CASSPGQINQPQHF. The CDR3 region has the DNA TGTGCCAGCAGCCCCGGACAGATCAATCAGCCCCAGCATTTT.

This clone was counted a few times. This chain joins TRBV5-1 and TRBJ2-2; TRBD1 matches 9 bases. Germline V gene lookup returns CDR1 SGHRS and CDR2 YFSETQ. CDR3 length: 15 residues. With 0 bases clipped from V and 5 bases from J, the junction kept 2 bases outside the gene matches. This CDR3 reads CASSLEGTGTGELFF. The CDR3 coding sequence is TGCGCCAGCAGCTTGGAAGGGACAGGGACCGGGGAGCTGTTTTTT. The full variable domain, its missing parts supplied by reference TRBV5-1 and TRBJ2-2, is KAGVTQTPRYLIKTRGQQVTLSCSPISGHRSVSWYQQTPGQGLQFLFEYFSETQRNKGNFPGRFSGRQFSNSRSEMNVSTLELGDSALYLCASSLEGTGTGELFFGEGSRLTVL.

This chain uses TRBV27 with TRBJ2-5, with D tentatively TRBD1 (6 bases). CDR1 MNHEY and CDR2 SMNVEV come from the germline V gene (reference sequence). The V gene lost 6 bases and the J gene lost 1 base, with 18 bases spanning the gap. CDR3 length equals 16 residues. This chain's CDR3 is CASSPTWTDPQETQYF. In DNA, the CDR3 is TGTGCCAGCAGCCCTACTTGGACAGACCCCCAAGAGACCCAGTACTTC.

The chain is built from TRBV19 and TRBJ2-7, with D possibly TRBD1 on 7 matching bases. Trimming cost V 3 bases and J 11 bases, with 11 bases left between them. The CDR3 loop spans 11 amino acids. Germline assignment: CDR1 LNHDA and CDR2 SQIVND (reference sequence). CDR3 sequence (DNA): TGTGCCAGTAGTATGGAGGGGGCGAAGTACTTC. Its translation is CASSMEGAKYF.

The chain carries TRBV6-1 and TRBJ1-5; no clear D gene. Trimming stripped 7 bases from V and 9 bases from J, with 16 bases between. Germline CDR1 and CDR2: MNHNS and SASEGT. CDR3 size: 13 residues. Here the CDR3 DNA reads TGTGCCAGCATTAGGGAGGCGGGTTGGCCCCAGCATTTT. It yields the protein CASIREAGWPQHF.

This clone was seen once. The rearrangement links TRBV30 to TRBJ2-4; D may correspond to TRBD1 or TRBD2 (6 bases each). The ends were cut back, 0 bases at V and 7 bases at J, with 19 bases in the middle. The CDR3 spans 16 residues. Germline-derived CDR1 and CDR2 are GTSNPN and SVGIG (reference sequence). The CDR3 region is CAWSVRGGGTGNIQYF. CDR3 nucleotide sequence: TGTGCCTGGAGTGTTAGAGGAGGGGGTACGGGTAACATTCAGTACTTC. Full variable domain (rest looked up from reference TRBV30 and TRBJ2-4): SQTIHQWPATLVQPVGSPLSLECTVEGTSNPNLYWYRQAAGRGLQLLFYSVGIGQISSEVPQNLSASRPQDRQFILSSKKLLLSDSGFYLCAWSVRGGGTGNIQYFGAGTRLSVL.

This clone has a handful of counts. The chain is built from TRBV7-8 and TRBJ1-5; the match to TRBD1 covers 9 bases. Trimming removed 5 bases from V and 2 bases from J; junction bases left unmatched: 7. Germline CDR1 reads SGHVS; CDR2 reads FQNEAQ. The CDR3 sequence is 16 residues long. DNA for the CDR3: TGTGCCAGCAGCCCGTGGGACAGGGTCGGCAATCAGCCCCAGCATTTT. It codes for CASSPWDRVGNQPQHF.

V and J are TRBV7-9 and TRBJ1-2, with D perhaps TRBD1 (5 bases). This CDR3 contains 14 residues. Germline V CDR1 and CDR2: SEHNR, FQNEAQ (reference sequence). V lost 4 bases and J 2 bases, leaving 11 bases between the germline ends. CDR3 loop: CASSSAGRNYGYTF. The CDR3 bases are TGTGCCAGCAGCTCCGCGGGACGCAACTATGGCTACACCTTC.

For the CDR3, the DNA is TGTGCCAGCAGTGACGTACTAGCGGGGGGAGGTACAGATACGCAGTATTTT. Translating gives CASSDVLAGGGTDTQYF. The V and J genes are TRBV6-1 and TRBJ2-3, with 12 positions matching TRBD2. Germline trimming cut 3 bases from V and 3 bases from J; bases unmatched to any gene: 7. The germline V gene has CDR1 MNHNS and CDR2 SASEGT. The CDR3 is 17 residues long.

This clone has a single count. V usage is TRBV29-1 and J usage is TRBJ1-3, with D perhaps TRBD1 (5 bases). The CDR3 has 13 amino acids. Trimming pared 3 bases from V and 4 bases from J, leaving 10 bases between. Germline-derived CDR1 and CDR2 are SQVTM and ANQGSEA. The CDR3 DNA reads TGCAGCGTTGATGCAGGGTCAGGAAACACCATATATTTT. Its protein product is CSVDAGSGNTIYF.

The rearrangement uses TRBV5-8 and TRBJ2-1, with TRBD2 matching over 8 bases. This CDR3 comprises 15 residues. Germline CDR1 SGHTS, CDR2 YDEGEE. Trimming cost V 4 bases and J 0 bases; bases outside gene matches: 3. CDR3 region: CASSGGGSSYNEQFF. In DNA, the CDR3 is TGTGCCAGCAGCGGCGGGGGGAGCTCCTACAATGAGCAGTTCTTC.

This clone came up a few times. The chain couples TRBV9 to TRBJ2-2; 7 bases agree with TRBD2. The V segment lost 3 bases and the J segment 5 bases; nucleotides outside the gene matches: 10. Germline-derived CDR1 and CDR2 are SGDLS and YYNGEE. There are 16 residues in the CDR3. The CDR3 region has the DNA TGTGCCAGCAGCGCTACCCAAGGACTAGGAACCGGGGAGCTGTTTTTT. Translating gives CASSATQGLGTGELFF.

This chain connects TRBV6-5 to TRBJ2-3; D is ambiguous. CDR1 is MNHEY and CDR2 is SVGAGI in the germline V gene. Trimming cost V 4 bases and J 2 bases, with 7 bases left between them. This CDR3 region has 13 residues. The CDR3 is CASSLKFTDTQYF. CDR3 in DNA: TGTGCCAGCAGTTTAAAGTTCACAGATACGCAGTATTTT.

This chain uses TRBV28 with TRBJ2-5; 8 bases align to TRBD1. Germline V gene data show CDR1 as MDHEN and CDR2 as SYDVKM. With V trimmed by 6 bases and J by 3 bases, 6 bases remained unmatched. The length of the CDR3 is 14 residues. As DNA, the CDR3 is TGTGCCAGCAGCCGACAGGGGAGGAAAGAGACCCAGTACTTC. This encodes CASSRQGRKETQYF.